Listed below are T cell receptor beta chains from one sample, sequenced in a study of blood T cell repertoires in COVID-19. Generated by immunoSEQ multiplex PCR, the TCRdb table keeps only in-frame clones and is missing some. Counted here are about 130,000 clones, approximately 86% occurring once; the ten biggest clones make up roughly 2.2%. The sequencing sample was made of PBMCs or T cells enriched from blood (not recorded which). The source of these receptors is a woman in her forties or fifties who had recovered from COVID-19. The CDR3 runs from the conserved cysteine through the conserved F or W. A D gene is named only where the DNA matches it firmly. The size entry is marked missing in some rows and otherwise reads once, few, many or a size class.

>.|14|TRBV16|.|TRBJ2-7
CASSQFQGGDEQYF
TGTGCCAGCAGCCAATTTCAGGGGGGAGACGAGCAGTACTTC
>.|12|TRBV6-5|TRBD1|TRBJ1-2
CASGQGARGYTF
TGTGCCAGCGGTCAGGGGGCTCGGGGCTACACCTTC
>.|14|TRBV12-5|TRBD1|TRBJ1-2
CASGTTGWNYGYTF
TGTGCTAGTGGCACGACAGGGTGGAACTATGGCTACACCTTC
>.|13|TRBV29-1|.|TRBJ1-1
CSVEGVGGTEAFF
TGCAGCGTTGAAGGTGTGGGGGGCACTGAAGCTTTCTTT
>.|15|TRBV11-2|TRBD1|TRBJ2-1
CASRQRDSSYNEQFF
TGTGCCAGCAGGCAGAGGGACAGCTCCTACAATGAGCAGTTCTTC
>.|14|TRBV20-1|TRBD2|TRBJ2-3
CSASTTSSADTQYF
TGCAGTGCTAGTACGACTAGCTCAGCAGATACGCAGTATTTT
>.|14|TRBV5-1|.|TRBJ2-7
CASSPTTEGYEQYF
TGCGCCAGCAGCCCAACCACGGAGGGGTACGAGCAGTACTTC
>.|15|TRBV7-2|.|TRBJ1-2
CASSLEGTGNYGYTF
TGTGCCAGCAGCTTAGAGGGAACAGGGAACTATGGCTACACCTTC
>.|12|TRBV27|.|TRBJ2-7
CASSPGISEQYF
TGTGCCAGCAGTCCGGGTATTTCCGAGCAGTACTTC
>.|15|TRBV19|TRBD1|TRBJ1-4
CASSLGTGYLEKLFF
TGTGCCAGTAGTCTCGGGACAGGGTATTTGGAAAAACTGTTTTTT
>.|14|TRBV29-1|.|TRBJ1-2
CSVEKTVTRDGYTF
TGCAGCGTTGAGAAGACGGTAACGCGGGATGGCTACACCTTC
>.|14|TRBV4-1|TRBD1|TRBJ1-2
CASSLGQGPYGYTF
TGCGCCAGCAGCCTAGGACAGGGCCCTTATGGCTACACCTTC
>.|17|TRBV7-9|TRBD1|TRBJ2-1
CASSDDREGSSYNEQFF
TGTGCCAGCAGCGACGACAGGGAAGGAAGCTCCTACAATGAGCAGTTCTTC
>.|16|TRBV7-2|TRBD2|TRBJ2-1
CASSLRSGGSYNEQFF
TGTGCCAGCAGCTTACGTAGCGGGGGATCCTACAATGAGCAGTTCTTC
>.|14|TRBV9|TRBD2|TRBJ2-5
CASSGLAVQETQYF
TGTGCCAGCAGCGGACTAGCGGTTCAAGAGACCCAGTACTTC
>once|15|TRBV10-3|.|TRBJ2-2
CAISETGQGLGELFF
TGTGCCATCAGTGAGACAGGCCAAGGGCTCGGGGAGCTGTTTTTT
>.|13|TRBV29-1|.|TRBJ2-5
CSGQVGPQETQYF
TGCAGCGGACAGGTCGGCCCCCAAGAGACCCAGTACTTC
>once|14|TRBV5-1|TRBD1|TRBJ2-7
CASSLGQGGYEQYF
TGCGCCAGCAGCTTAGGACAGGGCGGCTACGAGCAGTACTTC
>once|15|TRBV10-1|TRBD1|TRBJ2-1
CASSVGQGWYNEQFF
TGCGCCAGCAGTGTAGGACAGGGGTGGTACAATGAGCAGTTCTTC
>.|17|TRBV7-6|.|TRBJ1-4
CASSLWTRGATNEKLFF
TGTGCCAGCAGCTTATGGACACGCGGAGCAACTAATGAAAAACTGTTTTTT
>.|13|TRBV30|.|TRBJ1-6
CAWSVGAGSPLHF
TGTGCCTGGAGTGTAGGGGCTGGTTCACCCCTCCACTTT
>.|12|TRBV20-1|.|TRBJ2-3
CSASINTDTQYF
TGCAGTGCTAGTATTAACACAGATACGCAGTATTTT
>few|14|TRBV6-5|.|TRBJ2-4
CASSPPGRGDIQYF
TGTGCCAGCAGCCCACCGGGCAGGGGAGACATTCAGTACTTC
>.|14|TRBV30|TRBD1|TRBJ1-2
CAWNRGRHDYGYTF
TGTGCCTGGAACAGGGGGCGGCATGACTATGGCTACACCTTC
>.|13|TRBV3-1/TRBV3-2|.|TRBJ2-3
CASSQQAPDTQYF
TGTGCCAGCAGCCAACAGGCCCCAGATACGCAGTATTTT
>few|15|TRBV5-1|TRBD2|TRBJ2-5
CASSLEWTSGETQYF
TGCGCCAGCAGCTTGGAGTGGACTAGCGGGGAGACCCAGTACTTC
>.|13|TRBV10-2|.|TRBJ2-5
CASSEWERETQYF
TGCGCCAGCAGTGAGTGGGAGAGGGAGACCCAGTACTTC
>few|14|TRBV29-1|.|TRBJ2-2
CSVYTGGGTGELFF
TGCAGCGTCTATACAGGGGGAGGGACCGGGGAGCTGTTTTTT
>few|20|TRBV27|.|TRBJ1-5
CASSKLKFGGGPRSNQPQHF
TGTGCCAGCAGCAAATTAAAATTCGGCGGGGGTCCGCGTAGCAATCAGCCCCAGCATTTT
>.|15|TRBV18|.|TRBJ2-7
CASSPLEARSYEQYF
TGTGCCAGCTCACCTCTGGAGGCGCGCTCCTACGAGCAGTACTTC
>.|16|TRBV9|TRBD2|TRBJ2-3
CASSGSAGGRTDTQYF
TGTGCCAGCAGCGGGTCAGCGGGGGGTCGCACAGATACGCAGTATTTT
>.|15|TRBV15|TRBD1|TRBJ2-5
CATSKGTASQETQYF
TGTGCCACCAGCAAAGGGACAGCGAGCCAAGAGACCCAGTACTTC
>.|12|TRBV5-1|.|TRBJ1-2
CASSLDGVGYTF
TGCGCCAGCAGCTTGGACGGGGTAGGCTACACCTTC
>once|16|TRBV5-1|TRBD2|TRBJ2-7
CASSLDLAGVFYEQYF
TGCGCCAGCAGCTTGGATCTAGCGGGGGTGTTCTACGAGCAGTACTTC
>.|15|TRBV14|TRBD2|TRBJ2-3
CASGPGGVFTDTQYF
TGTGCCAGCGGCCCGGGGGGTGTTTTCACAGATACGCAGTATTTT
>once|16|TRBV7-9|TRBD1|TRBJ2-1
CASSYHPRTGVDEQFF
TGTGCCAGCAGCTATCATCCGCGGACAGGGGTAGATGAGCAGTTCTTC
>.|16|TRBV5-5|TRBD1|TRBJ2-5
CASRGTGRGLRETQYF
TGTGCCAGCAGGGGGACAGGACGGGGGTTGCGGGAGACCCAGTACTTC
>.|11|TRBV6-5|.|TRBJ1-3
CASSYVDTIYF
TGTGCCAGCAGTTATGTCGACACCATATATTTT
>few|15|TRBV7-2|TRBD1|TRBJ1-1
CASSYSTGGGTEAFF
TGTGCCAGCAGCTACTCAACAGGGGGAGGTACTGAAGCTTTCTTT
>.|16|TRBV5-1|.|TRBJ2-5
CASSLGASTGQETQYF
TGCGCCAGCAGCTTGGGTGCGTCTACGGGACAAGAGACCCAGTACTTC
>.|13|TRBV6-1|.|TRBJ1-2
CASSEQSYYGYTF
TGTGCCAGCAGTGAACAGTCATACTATGGCTACACCTTC
>.|15|TRBV14|.|TRBJ1-1
CASSYEMGQNTEAFF
TGTGCCAGCAGCTACGAGATGGGCCAGAACACTGAAGCTTTCTTT
>.|14|TRBV7-2|TRBD1|TRBJ1-5
CASSLATGYQPQHF
TGTGCCAGCAGCTTAGCGACAGGGTATCAGCCCCAGCATTTT
>.|12|TRBV6-5|TRBD1|TRBJ2-7
CAGRTGEGEQYF
TGTGCCGGTAGGACAGGGGAAGGCGAGCAGTACTTC
>.|13|TRBV12-3/TRBV12-4|.|TRBJ2-7
CASSFRGSHEQYF
TGTGCCAGCAGTTTTAGGGGTAGCCACGAGCAGTACTTC
>.|13|TRBV9|.|TRBJ1-4
CASSGGTNEKLFF
TGTGCCAGCAGCGGAGGGACTAATGAAAAACTGTTTTTT
>.|15|TRBV7-2|.|TRBJ2-1
CASRPPGLDNNEQFF
TGTGCCAGCAGACCCCCGGGACTCGATAACAATGAGCAGTTCTTC
>once|13|TRBV7-2|TRBD1|TRBJ1-1
CASSTQGGTEAFF
TGTGCCAGCAGTACTCAGGGGGGTACTGAAGCTTTCTTT
>.|15|TRBV10-2|TRBD1|TRBJ2-4
CASSEVGQWENIQYF
TGCGCCAGCAGTGAGGTGGGACAGTGGGAGAACATTCAGTACTTC
>.|14|TRBV18|.|TRBJ1-1
CASLLGQANTEAFF
TGTGCCAGCCTTCTGGGGCAGGCGAACACTGAAGCTTTCTTT